This T cell receptor beta chain was sequenced in a study of T cells in Graves' hyperthyroidism and ophthalmopathy. Stable hyperthyroidism: no ophthalmopathy progression over 18 months of follow-up. Amplification of TCR beta CDR3 regions was performed using RNA transcripts as template. First-round RT-PCR targeting the TCR CDR3 was performed with the HTBI primer set. TCRdb re-analysed the multiplex PCR reads in MiXCR, keeping a single row per CDR3 protein. The sample yields around 340,000 distinct CDR3 sequences, approximately 16% seen once. This CDR3 is built from 14 residues. V was shortened by 1 base and J by 6 bases, with 12 bases between the two germline ends. Per germline, CDR1 MNHEY and CDR2 SVGAGI.

The chain couples TRBV6-5 to TRBJ1-2, with D perhaps matching TRBD1 (6 bases). The sample taken for sequencing was blood. The TCR sequence derives from a young man with Graves' hyperthyroidism. CDR3 in DNA: TGTGCCAGCAGTTACTGGGGGGCGCGTCATGGCTACACCTTC. Protein sequence: CASSYWGARHGYTF.